Presented here are 20 T cell receptor beta chains from one specimen sequenced in a study of molecular identifiers for immune sequencing clone quantification. TCRdb independently ran MiXCR on the PCR reads; one entry per CDR3 protein. The sample carries about half a million distinct CDR3 sequences, around 23% recorded once. Sequenced material: naive CD8+ T cells from blood, with Jurkat cell RNA spiked in. Sample subset: FACS-sorted CD8+CD4-CCR7+CD45RA+ naive T cells. These receptor sequences come from a human donor in good health. Some libraries in this study had Jurkat cell RNA spiked in.

This clonotype was observed many times. The rearrangement joins TRBV14 to TRBJ2-7; the D gene could be TRBD1 or TRBD2 (5 bases each). This CDR3 is 13 amino acids long. Trimming shortened V by 5 bases and J by 6 bases, and 14 bases separated the two germline ends. The germline CDR1 and CDR2 sequences are SGHDN and FVKESK. For the CDR3, the DNA is TGTGCCAGCAGCTCTCTTACTAGGGGCGAGCAGTACTTC. It specifies CASSSLTRGEQYF.

This clonotype occurred many times. The chain combines TRBV29-1 with TRBJ2-2; D is possibly TRBD2 (5 bases). The CDR3 consists of 11 residues. CDR1 SQVTM and CDR2 ANQGSEA come from the germline V gene. V was shortened by 7 bases and J by 4 bases, with 7 bases between the two germline ends. CDR3 DNA sequence: TGCAGCGCCCGGGGCACCGGGGAGCTGTTTTTT. This codes for CSARGTGELFF.

The chain recombines TRBV28 with TRBJ1-6; D unclear. The V gene lost 3 bases and the J gene lost 9 bases, with 6 bases spanning the gap. Germline V gene sequence: CDR1 MDHEN, CDR2 SYDVKM. CDR3 length: 12 residues. DNA for the CDR3: TGTGCCAGCAGTTTCCCTGGTTCACCCCTCCACTTT. The encoded protein is CASSFPGSPLHF.

The rearrangement links TRBV27 to TRBJ1-1; tentative D call: TRBD1 (5 bases). Germline V gene data show CDR1 as MNHEY and CDR2 as SMNVEV (reference sequence). This CDR3 is built from 14 residues. Trimming left V 5 bases short and J 1 base short, with 11 bases between. The CDR3 sequence is CASSPMTANTEAFF. CDR3 sequence (DNA): TGTGCCAGCAGTCCAATGACAGCGAACACTGAAGCTTTCTTT.

This clonotype occurred a few times. This chain links TRBV9 with TRBJ2-3; the D gene is possibly TRBD2 (7 bases). The CDR3 runs to 18 residues. Deletions cut 0 bases from V and 8 bases from J, with 25 bases between. The germline gives CDR1 SGDLS, CDR2 YYNGEE. The CDR3 region is CASSVVPGSQGGGSTQYF. The CDR3 coding sequence is TGTGCCAGCAGCGTAGTCCCAGGTTCGCAGGGAGGGGGTAGTACGCAGTATTTT.

This clonotype showed up many times. The V call is TRBV29-1, the J call TRBJ2-3; 7 bases align to TRBD1. The trim removed 3 bases at V and 3 bases at J, leaving 3 bases unmatched. Germline CDR1 and CDR2: SQVTM and ANQGSEA. CDR3 length: 13 amino acids. The CDR3 sequence: CSVEIQGTDTQYF. CDR3 bases: TGCAGCGTTGAGATACAGGGGACAGATACGCAGTATTTT.

This clonotype was detected many times. V usage is TRBV4-3 and J usage is TRBJ2-4; D gene uncertain. Trimming shortened V by 0 bases and J by 7 bases, and 10 bases separated the two germline ends. CDR3 size: 14 residues. Germline lookup yields CDR1 LGHNA and CDR2 YSLEER. CDR3 sequence reads: CASSQDWSPNIQYF. In nucleotides, the CDR3 is TGCGCCAGCAGCCAAGATTGGTCGCCTAACATTCAGTACTTC.

This clonotype appeared once. The chain is built from TRBV20-1 and TRBJ2-7, with D possibly TRBD2 on 5 matching bases. The CDR3 has 12 amino acids. Per germline, CDR1 DFQATT and CDR2 SNEGSKA (reference sequence). Trimming removed 7 bases from V and 3 bases from J, with 13 bases in between. DNA of the CDR3: TGCAGTGTGGAGGAACCATACTACGAGCAGTACTTC. Residues: CSVEEPYYEQYF.

In its sample, this clonotype was seen a few times. As DNA, the CDR3 is TGTGCCAGTAGTACTACAGGAACGAATCCGAACACTGAAGCTTTCTTT. The encoded protein is CASSTTGTNPNTEAFF. V and J are TRBV19 and TRBJ1-1; the D gene is possibly TRBD1 (5 bases). The length of the CDR3 is 16 residues. The germline V gene has CDR1 LNHDA and CDR2 SQIVND (reference sequence). With 4 bases removed from V and 1 base from J, the gap between germline ends came to 16 bases.

The gene calls are TRBV4-1 and TRBJ2-3; D is possibly TRBD2 (5 bases). The V end lost 1 base, the J end lost 8 bases, and 13 bases lay between the germline ends. Per the germline V gene, CDR1 is MGHRA and CDR2 is YSYEKL. The CDR3 runs to 14 residues. The CDR3 spells CASSQGLPEGTQYF. CDR3 DNA sequence: TGCGCCAGCAGCCAAGGGCTACCCGAGGGTACGCAGTATTTT.

The chain is built from TRBV6-2 or TRBV6-3 and TRBJ2-2; D is uncertain. From germline, CDR1 is MNHEY and CDR2 SVGEGT. The CDR3 loop spans 12 amino acids. Trimming took off 8 bases at V and 6 bases at J, with 10 bases between the two ends. CDR3 nucleotides: TGTGCCAGCTCTTGGATCGCCGGGGAGCTGTTTTTT. Its translation: CASSWIAGELFF.

This clonotype has just a few counts. This rearrangement joins TRBV28 to TRBJ2-5; D not certain. CDR3 length equals 15 residues. Trimming left V 6 bases short and J 5 bases short, with 19 bases between. Germline V gene sequence: CDR1 MDHEN, CDR2 SYDVKM. The CDR3 sequence is CASSSIPWSQETQYF. CDR3 nucleotides: TGTGCCAGCAGCTCCATCCCTTGGAGCCAGGAGACCCAGTACTTC.

Concerning this clonotype: This could be a read error, since a much larger clone is one nucleotide away. The gene calls are TRBV5-3 and TRBJ2-2; possibly TRBD1 for D (5 bases). TRBV5-3 is designated an ORF whose function remains uncertain. The CDR3 is 14 residues long. This CDR3 reads CASSLGPNTEELFF. CDR3 DNA: TGTGCCAGCAGCTTGGGGCCGAACACCGAGGAGCTGTTTTTT.

This chain joins TRBV6-5 and TRBJ2-3, with D perhaps matching TRBD1 or TRBD2 (6 bases each). The CDR3 is 13 residues long. V lost 8 bases and J 0 bases, leaving 9 bases between the germline ends. CDR1 is MNHEY and CDR2 is SVGAGI in the germline V gene. CDR3 residues: CASGGLSTDTQYF. In nucleotides, the CDR3 is TGTGCCAGCGGGGGGCTTAGCACAGATACGCAGTATTTT.

As concerns this clonotype: A single base separates this from a much larger clone, so it may be a read error. V is TRBV12-3 or TRBV12-4 and J is TRBJ2-2; tentatively, D is TRBD2 (6 bases). The CDR3 has 16 amino acids. Trimming stripped 5 bases from V and 7 bases from J, with 20 bases between. This chain's CDR3 is CASSVLARGPYGELFF. CDR3 nucleotides: TGTGCCAGCAGTGTCCTAGCGAGAGGGCCGTACGGGGAGCTGTTTTTT.

V usage is TRBV3-1 and J usage is TRBJ1-1; 8 bases agree with TRBD1. The CDR3 totals 14 residues. Germline V gene lookup returns CDR1 LGHDT and CDR2 YNNKEL (reference sequence). V shed 4 bases and J 8 bases; nucleotides not matched to a gene: 9. DNA for the CDR3: TGTGCCAGCAGCCCCTTACCCGGGACAGGAGAAGCTTTCTTT. As protein: CASSPLPGTGEAFF.

In regard to this clonotype: A single base separates this from a much larger clone, so it may be a read error. The rearrangement links TRBV29-1 to TRBJ1-2; possibly TRBD1 for D (6 bases). The CDR3 is 13 amino acids. Looked up from germline, CDR1 is SQVTM and CDR2 is ANQGSEA. The CDR3 DNA reads as TGCAGCGTTGAAGATTGGGGGCCCCGCCACTACATCTTC. Amino acid sequence: CSVEDWGPRHYIF.

The chain has TRBV28 and TRBJ1-5; a weak D match, TRBD1 (5 bases). V was clipped by 4 bases and J by 5 bases, with 9 bases between them. The CDR3 runs 13 residues. Germline V gene sequence: CDR1 MDHEN, CDR2 SYDVKM. The CDR3 protein is CASSSLGDQPQHF. In DNA form, the CDR3 reads TGTGCCAGCAGTTCCCTAGGGGATCAGCCCCAGCATTTT.

The rearrangement uses TRBV11-3 and TRBJ2-6, with a weak D call TRBD1 (6 bases). CDR3 length equals 22 residues. CDR1 is SGHNT and CDR2 is YENEEA in the germline V gene. The ends were cut back, 0 bases at V and 0 bases at J, with 24 bases in the middle. The CDR3 bases are TGTGCCAGCAGCTTAGATCTCTGGACAGCGGAACATTTCACCTCTGGGGCCAACGTCCTGACTTTC. It encodes CASSLDLWTAEHFTSGANVLTF. Full variable domain (missing parts from reference TRBV11-3 and TRBJ2-6): EAGVVQSPRYKIIEKKQPVAFWCNPISGHNTLYWYLQNLGQGPELLIRYENEEAVDDSQLPKDRFSAERLKGVDSTLKIQPAELGDSAVYLCASSLDLWTAEHFTSGANVLTFGAGSRLTVL.

This clonotype was observed a handful of times. CDR3 bases: TGCGCCAGCAGCCAAGATAAGGGGTTGAACTACGAGCAGTACTTC. It codes for CASSQDKGLNYEQYF. The rearrangement uses TRBV4-3 and TRBJ2-7; tentatively, D is TRBD1 (5 bases). Germline values: CDR1 LGHNA, CDR2 YSLEER. The CDR3 has 15 residues. V was pared by 0 bases and J by 3 bases, with 12 bases between.